One sample yielded the 15 T cell receptor beta chains listed below, sequenced in a study of human T cells and chemical hapten exposure. The time point was: patch test 2, 6 weeks after DPC sensitization. The treatment: therapeutic diphenylcyclopropenone sensitization with weekly scalp DPC. TCRdb reprocessed the RACE reads with MiXCR, giving one entry per CDR3 protein. The table has 140,000 or so distinct CDR3 sequences, about 12% seen once. This material consisted of whole blood, taken in connection with sensitization to the hapten diphenylcyclopropenone (DPC). The receptors stem from a woman between 45 and 60 years old with alopecia areata. Some clones in this sample may be carry-over from other donors' samples.

V and J are TRBV3-1 and TRBJ1-5; D might be TRBD1 (5 bases). Germline assignment: CDR1 LGHDT and CDR2 YNNKEL (reference sequence). This CDR3 comprises 15 residues. With 4 bases removed from V and 2 bases from J, the gap between germline ends came to 12 bases. In nucleotides, the CDR3 is TGTGCCAGCAGCCGGACTAGGGGAGGCAATCAGCCCCAGCATTTT. It yields the protein CASSRTRGGNQPQHF.

This clonotype was detected ten times or more. This chain connects TRBV9 to TRBJ1-1; the D is unclear. Trimming removed 0 bases at V and 0 bases at J, with 9 bases between. The CDR3 runs 15 residues. CDR1 and CDR2 (germline): SGDLS, YYNGEE. The CDR3: CASSVGGSLNTEAFF. Here the CDR3 DNA reads TGTGCCAGCAGCGTAGGTGGAAGTTTGAACACTGAAGCTTTCTTT.

This clonotype was detected only a few times. The chain carries TRBV10-3 and TRBJ2-3, with D tentatively TRBD2 (5 bases). V shed 3 bases and J shed 3 bases, with 19 bases lying between them. Germline V CDR1 and CDR2: ENHRY, SYGVKD. The CDR3 length is 17 residues. CDR3 coding DNA: TGTGCCATCAGTGATTCGGGAACAGCCGCTGGGACAGATACGCAGTATTTT. Translated: CAISDSGTAAGTDTQYF.

This sequence joins TRBV29-1 and TRBJ2-2, with TRBD2 as a possible D gene (5 bases). The CDR3 spans 11 residues. Germline CDR1 reads SQVTM; CDR2 reads ANQGSEA. The ends were cut back, 4 bases at V and 5 bases at J, with 5 bases in the middle. CDR3 residues: CSVGETGELFF. CDR3 bases: TGCAGCGTTGGGGAGACCGGGGAGCTGTTTTTT.

Only a few counts were recorded for this clonotype. The chain joins TRBV29-1 to TRBJ1-4; tentatively, D is TRBD1 (5 bases). The germline V and J ends were trimmed by 6 bases and 8 bases, with 10 bases remaining between them. This CDR3 spans 11 amino acids. Germline CDR1 and CDR2: SQVTM and ANQGSEA. DNA of the CDR3: TGCAGCGTCTTCAGGGACGAAAAACTGTTTTTT. Translating gives CSVFRDEKLFF.

This clonotype was seen a handful of times. The chain uses TRBV18 and TRBJ2-7, with D possibly matching TRBD2 (5 bases). The CDR3 sequence is 15 residues long. The germline V gene encodes CDR1 KGHSH and CDR2 LQKENI. The V end lost 3 bases, the J end lost 0 bases, and 12 bases lay between the germline ends. CDR3 coding DNA: TGTGCCAGCTCACCGGCGGGCGTCCGCTCCTACGAGCAGTACTTC. Its protein product is CASSPAGVRSYEQYF.

The chain employs TRBV7-9 and TRBJ2-2; the D is unclear. Germline V CDR1 and CDR2: SEHNR, FQNEAQ (reference sequence). Trimming pared 1 base from V and 7 bases from J, leaving 10 bases between. This CDR3 has 14 residues. The CDR3 coding sequence is TGTGCCAGCAGCTTAGTTGTCGCCGGCGGGGAGCTGTTTTTT. It encodes CASSLVVAGGELFF.

This clonotype was observed many times. The CDR3 reads CASSLGASGLNQPQHF. CDR3 nucleotide sequence: TGTGCCAGCAGTTTAGGCGCCTCAGGGTTAAATCAGCCCCAGCATTTT. The rearrangement links TRBV12-3 or TRBV12-4 to TRBJ1-5; TRBD1 is a possible D gene (5 bases). The CDR3 has 16 residues. Deletions cut 1 base from V and 4 bases from J, with 14 bases between.

The rearrangement uses TRBV6-6 and TRBJ1-1, with D tentatively TRBD1 (6 bases). Trimming cost V 4 bases and J 4 bases, with 16 bases left between them. The germline V gene has CDR1 MNHNY and CDR2 SVGAGI (reference sequence). The CDR3 contains 15 residues. The CDR3 DNA reads as TGTGCCAGCAGTTCAGGAACAGGGAAGATCACTGAAGCTTTCTTT. Translation gives CASSSGTGKITEAFF.

Note on this clonotype: A read error may be the cause here, since a much bigger clone is one base away. J is TRBJ2-1 and V is TRBV5-1; D is tentatively TRBD1 or TRBD2 (6 bases each). The V gene lost 5 bases and the J gene lost 8 bases, with 17 bases spanning the gap. CDR1 is SGHRS, CDR2 YFSETQ, per germline. CDR3 length: 14 amino acids. CDR3 coding DNA: TGCGCCAGCAGGCGGGACACACTATACGATGAGCAGTTCTTC. It is translated as CASRRDTLYDEQFF. The full variable domain, with the rest looked up from reference TRBV5-1 and TRBJ2-1, is KAGVTQTPRYLIKTRGQQVTLSCSPISGHRSVSWYQQTPGQGLQFLFEYFSETQRNKGNFPGRFSGRQFSNSRSEMNVSTLELGDSALYLCASRRDTLYDEQFFGPGTRLTVL.

This clonotype was detected ten times or more. The rearrangement joins TRBV27 to TRBJ1-1, with D possibly being TRBD1 (5 bases). The germline V and J ends were trimmed by 5 bases and 0 bases, with 7 bases remaining between them. CDR1 is MNHEY, CDR2 SMNVEV, per germline (reference sequence). The CDR3 is 13 residues long. The CDR3 nucleotides read TGTGCCAGCAGTGACAGCCTGAACACTGAAGCTTTCTTT. Translating it yields CASSDSLNTEAFF.

This clonotype was counted only a few times. This chain joins TRBV28 and TRBJ2-7, with 12 bases matching TRBD1. Germline-derived CDR1 and CDR2 are MDHEN and SYDVKM. There are 15 residues in the CDR3. The J segment lost 7 bases and the V segment lost 6 bases, leaving 10 bases of the junction unmatched. The chain's CDR3 is CASSAPGTGGEEQYF. In DNA form, the CDR3 reads TGTGCCAGCAGCGCCCCCGGGACAGGGGGCGAGGAGCAGTACTTC.

This clonotype came up many times. The chain combines TRBV6-1 with TRBJ2-5; D call uncertain. V dropped 2 bases and J dropped 6 bases, with 16 bases sitting between them. This CDR3 is 15 amino acids long. Per the germline V gene, CDR1 is MNHNS and CDR2 is SASEGT. The CDR3 sequence: CASSETPPRQKTQYF. CDR3 DNA: TGTGCCAGCAGTGAAACCCCACCCCGTCAGAAGACCCAGTACTTC.

This clonotype turned up a few times. CDR3 sequence (DNA): TGCGCCAGCCAACGGACTAGCGGTAACAATGAGCAGTTCTTC. This gives the protein CASQRTSGNNEQFF. The chain uses TRBV5-1 and TRBJ2-1; 10 nucleotides line up with TRBD2. V trimming: 7 bases; J trimming: 5 bases; junction bases outside the gene matches: 6. CDR3 length: 14 amino acids. CDR1 is SGHRS, CDR2 YFSETQ, per germline.

This clonotype was counted between two and nine times. V gene TRBV28 combines with J gene TRBJ2-2; D perhaps matches TRBD2 (6 bases). V lost 5 bases and J lost 6, with 22 bases in between. CDR3 length: 17 residues. The germline gives CDR1 MDHEN, CDR2 SYDVKM. The CDR3 loop reads CASSPSLGSVRAGELFF. The CDR3 bases are TGTGCCAGCAGTCCATCTCTCGGGAGCGTAAGGGCCGGGGAGCTGTTTTTT.